This passage covers 15 T cell receptor beta chains from one sample sequenced in a study of cytomegalovirus exposure and HLA in healthy donors. The PCR had 60 Vbeta and 13 Jbeta primers. The data were produced by immunoSEQ multiplex PCR, yet TCRdb's version contains in-frame clones alone and is incomplete. The sample yields about 160,000 clones, around 80% seen once. The sample comprised PBMCs. The receptor source for this set is a woman in her fifties or sixties in good health and CMV-seropositive.

This rearrangement joins TRBV20-1 to TRBJ2-3, with D hard to call. From germline, CDR1 is DFQATT and CDR2 SNEGSKA (reference sequence). The CDR3 spans 10 residues. V was cut by 5 bases and J by 8 bases, with 8 bases left in between. The CDR3 loop is CSAPYSTQYF. DNA of the CDR3: TGCAGTGCTCCCTACAGTACGCAGTATTTT.

Regarding this clone: The junction departs from germline at one end; a sequencing error may be responsible. V is TRBV7-9 and J is TRBJ1-2, with D unclear. Germline V gene lookup returns CDR1 SEHNR and CDR2 FQNEAQ (reference sequence). There are 14 residues in the CDR3. CDR3 protein: CASSLGGLNYGYIF. The CDR3, as DNA: TGTGCCAGCAGCTTGGGTGGTTTGAACTATGGCTACATCTTC.

V usage is TRBV7-2 and J usage is TRBJ2-7; TRBD2 matches at 9 bases. Germline trimming cut 4 bases from V and 6 bases from J; bases unmatched to any gene: 16. This CDR3 region has 17 residues. Germline loops: CDR1 SGHTA, CDR2 FQGNSA. CDR3 nucleotide sequence: TGTGCCAGCAGCTCGTCCAGAGTTGGCGGGGGGGCTTCCGAGCAGTACTTC. This sequence encodes CASSSSRVGGGASEQYF.

This rearrangement joins TRBV18 to TRBJ1-1; unclear D gene. Trimming left V 2 bases short and J 5 bases short, with 24 bases between. This CDR3 is 18 amino acids long. CDR1 KGHSH and CDR2 LQKENI come from the germline V gene. CDR3 bases: TGTGCCAGCTCACCAATTAACCAAATTAGGAGAGGGTCAACTGAAGCTTTCTTT. It translates to CASSPINQIRRGSTEAFF.

V usage is TRBV28 and J usage is TRBJ2-7; D might be TRBD1 (5 bases). Trimming took off 2 bases at V and 3 bases at J, with 11 bases between the two ends. The CDR3 runs to 14 residues. The germline gives CDR1 MDHEN, CDR2 SYDVKM. CDR3 nucleotides: TGTGCCAGCAGTTTAGAACAGGCATACTACGAGCAGTACTTC. Amino acid sequence: CASSLEQAYYEQYF.

This chain connects TRBV5-1 to TRBJ2-3; 12 bases line up with TRBD2. Germline assignment: CDR1 SGHRS and CDR2 YFSETQ. The CDR3 length is 17 residues. V lost 0 bases and J lost 4; bases outside the gene matches: 6. CDR3 sequence reads: CASSLVTSGSKADTQYF. The CDR3 bases are TGCGCCAGCAGCTTGGTGACTAGCGGGAGTAAGGCAGATACGCAGTATTTT.

The gene calls are TRBV18 and TRBJ2-6; the D is unclear. CDR1 and CDR2 (germline): KGHSH, LQKENI. The CDR3 consists of 16 residues. The V and J ends lost 2 bases and 0 bases respectively, with 8 bases between them. Written as DNA, the CDR3 is TGTGCCAGCTCACCAGTGCGGTACTCTGGGGCCAACGTCCTGACTTTC. Translated: CASSPVRYSGANVLTF.

This sequence joins TRBV7-2 and TRBJ2-5; D uncertain. The CDR3 loop spans 13 amino acids. V was trimmed by 2 bases and J by 5 bases, leaving 9 bases between them. Germline V gene lookup returns CDR1 SGHTA and CDR2 FQGNSA. The CDR3 region is CASSLQSRETQYF. DNA of the CDR3: TGTGCCAGCAGCTTACAATCACGGGAGACCCAGTACTTC.

The chain carries TRBV27 and TRBJ1-4, with 7 bases identical to TRBD1. Germline loops: CDR1 MNHEY, CDR2 SMNVEV (reference sequence). The CDR3 runs 15 residues. Trimming removed 9 bases from V and 7 bases from J; junction bases left unmatched: 14. The chain's CDR3 is CASSNTGTVREKLFF. The CDR3 DNA sequence: TGTGCCAGTTCAAATACAGGGACAGTTCGTGAAAAACTGTTTTTT.

This chain links TRBV5-1 with TRBJ2-1; 10 bases match TRBD2. Per germline, CDR1 SGHRS and CDR2 YFSETQ. Trimming cost V 5 bases and J 0 bases; bases outside gene matches: 14. The CDR3 is 19 residues long. CDR3 coding DNA: TGCGCCAGCAGTCGGGCCGGGACTAGCGTCTATAGCTCCTACAATGAGCAGTTCTTC. It specifies CASSRAGTSVYSSYNEQFF.

The rearrangement joins TRBV4-3 to TRBJ1-4, with D unresolved. The germline V and J ends were trimmed by 1 base and 8 bases, with 11 bases remaining between them. From germline, CDR1 is LGHNA and CDR2 YSLEER. This CDR3 is 14 amino acids long. The CDR3 protein is CASSQALLEEKLFF. The CDR3 DNA reads as TGCGCCAGCAGCCAAGCGTTGTTAGAGGAAAAACTGTTTTTT.

J is TRBJ2-5 and V is TRBV29-1; TRBD2 is a possible D gene (6 bases). Trimming removed 0 bases from V and 7 bases from J, with 15 bases in between. The CDR3 has 14 residues. Germline V gene sequence: CDR1 SQVTM, CDR2 ANQGSEA. The CDR3 nucleotides read TGCAGCGTTGAAGATGTGACGGACTACGGGACCCAGTACTTC. It translates to CSVEDVTDYGTQYF.

This clone was seen a handful of times. V and J are TRBV5-6 and TRBJ1-1; D is unclear. The CDR3 runs to 14 residues. The germline V gene encodes CDR1 SGHDT and CDR2 YYEEEE. Trimming pared 0 bases from V and 8 bases from J, leaving 14 bases between. The CDR3 region has the DNA TGTGCCAGCAGCTTGGGGTCCGGGATTAAAGAAGCTTTCTTT. Translating it yields CASSLGSGIKEAFF. Together with reference TRBV5-6 and TRBJ1-1, the CDR3 gives the full variable domain: DAGVTQSPTHLIKTRGQQVTLRCSPKSGHDTVSWYQQALGQGPQFIFQYYEEEERQRGNFPDRFSGHQFPNYSSELNVNALLLGDSALYLCASSLGSGIKEAFFGQGTRLTVV.

The chain combines TRBV5-4 with TRBJ2-1, with D perhaps TRBD1 (5 bases). CDR1 and CDR2 from the germline V gene are SGHNT and YYREEE (reference sequence). Trimming left V 0 bases short and J 7 bases short, with 11 bases between. The CDR3 spans 14 residues. As DNA, the CDR3 is TGTGCCAGCAGCTTGGTCGCCAGGGATAATGAGCAGTTCTTC. It specifies CASSLVARDNEQFF. The full variable domain, with the rest looked up from reference TRBV5-4 and TRBJ2-1, is ETGVTQSPTHLIKTRGQQVTLRCSSQSGHNTVSWYQQALGQGPQFIFQYYREEENGRGNFPPRFSGLQFPNYSSELNVNALELDDSALYLCASSLVARDNEQFFGPGTRLTVL.

The chain is built from TRBV27 and TRBJ2-3; 8 bases are a match to TRBD2. Germline assignment: CDR1 MNHEY and CDR2 SMNVEV (reference sequence). The CDR3 has 13 amino acids. The ends lost 9 bases at V and 6 bases at J; junction bases unmatched: 8. The CDR3 here is CASSGNALDTQYF. The CDR3 nucleotides read TGTGCCAGTAGCGGGAACGCGTTGGATACGCAGTATTTT.